This T cell receptor (beta chain) was identified in a study of shared clonotypes between healthy human individuals. Trimming pared 4 bases from V and 1 base from J, leaving 12 bases between. The CDR3 runs 14 residues. Germline lookup yields CDR1 SGHRS and CDR2 YFSETQ. Whole-study findings and limits: In general, naive subsets displayed greater estimated richness than memory subsets did.

Repertoires were generated with immunoSEQ multiplex PCR, while TCRdb's copy carries only in-frame clones and drops some. Of some 2 million clones listed, roughly 95% were seen once; the top ten hold more than 0.9%. Notes on this clone: No antigen is known for it.

It was CD45RO-negative cells, positively selected for CCR7, that made up naive CD8 cells, with terminally differentiated effector memory CD45RA+ cells excluded. The receptor comes from a young man in good health. Sequencing was performed on naive CD8+ T cells sorted from blood. The genes are TRBV5-1 and TRBJ2-7, with no clear D. The CDR3 reads CASSLLSVSYEQYF. CDR3 in DNA: TGCGCCAGCAGCCTCTTATCCGTTTCCTACGAGCAGTACTTC.